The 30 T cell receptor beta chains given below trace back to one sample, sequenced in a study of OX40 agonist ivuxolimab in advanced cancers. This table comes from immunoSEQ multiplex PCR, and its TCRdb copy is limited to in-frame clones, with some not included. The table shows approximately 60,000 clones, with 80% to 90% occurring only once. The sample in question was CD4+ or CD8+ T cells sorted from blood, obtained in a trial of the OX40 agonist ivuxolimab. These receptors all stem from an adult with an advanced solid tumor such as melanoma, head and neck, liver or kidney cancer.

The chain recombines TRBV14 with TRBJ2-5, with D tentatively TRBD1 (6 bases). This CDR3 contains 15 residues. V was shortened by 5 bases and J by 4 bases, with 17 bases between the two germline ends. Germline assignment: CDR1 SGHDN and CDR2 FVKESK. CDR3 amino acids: CASSEKIGGRETQYF. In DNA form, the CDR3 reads TGTGCCAGCAGCGAAAAGATTGGGGGCCGAGAGACCCAGTACTTC.

CDR3 region: CASSLYGRGMYQETQYF. The DNA for the CDR3 is TGTGCCAGCAGCTTATACGGGCGGGGGATGTACCAAGAGACCCAGTACTTC. This rearrangement joins TRBV7-6 to TRBJ2-5; TRBD2 matches 7 bases. CDR3 length equals 17 residues. V lost 2 bases, J lost 0 bases, and 9 bases stayed unmatched. Per germline, CDR1 SGHVS and CDR2 FNYEAQ. Based on the CDR3 plus reference TRBV7-6 and TRBJ2-5, the full variable domain is GAGVSQSPRYKVTKRGQDVALRCDPISGHVSLYWYRQALGQGPEFLTYFNYEAQQDKSGLPNDRFSAERPEGSISTLTIQRTEQRDSAMYRCASSLYGRGMYQETQYFGPGTRLLVL.

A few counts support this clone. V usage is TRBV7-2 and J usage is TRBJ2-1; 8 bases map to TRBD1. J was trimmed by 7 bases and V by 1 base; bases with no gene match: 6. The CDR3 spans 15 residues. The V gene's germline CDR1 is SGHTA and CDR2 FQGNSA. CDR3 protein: CASSLDGTGGNEQFF. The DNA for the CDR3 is TGTGCCAGCAGCTTAGATGGGACAGGAGGAAATGAGCAGTTCTTC.

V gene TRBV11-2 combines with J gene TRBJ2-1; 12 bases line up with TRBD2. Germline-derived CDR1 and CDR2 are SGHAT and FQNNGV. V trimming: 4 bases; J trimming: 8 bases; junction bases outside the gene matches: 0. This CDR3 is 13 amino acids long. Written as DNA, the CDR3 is TGTGCCAGCAGCTGGACTAGCGGGGATGAGCAGTTCTTC. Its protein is CASSWTSGDEQFF.

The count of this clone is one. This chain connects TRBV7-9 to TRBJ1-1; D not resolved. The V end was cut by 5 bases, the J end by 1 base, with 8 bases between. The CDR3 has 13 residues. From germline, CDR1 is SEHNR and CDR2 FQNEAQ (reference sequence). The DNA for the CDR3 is TGTGCCAGCAGCCCCTCCGGGAACACTGAAGCTTTCTTT. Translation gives CASSPSGNTEAFF.

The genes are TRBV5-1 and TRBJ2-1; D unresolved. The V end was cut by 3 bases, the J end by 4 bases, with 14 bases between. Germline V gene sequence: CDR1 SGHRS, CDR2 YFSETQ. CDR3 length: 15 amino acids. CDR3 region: CASSSDGTPYNEQFF. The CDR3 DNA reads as TGCGCCAGCAGCTCGGACGGAACCCCTTACAATGAGCAGTTCTTC. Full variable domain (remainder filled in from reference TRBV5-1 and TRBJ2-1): KAGVTQTPRYLIKTRGQQVTLSCSPISGHRSVSWYQQTPGQGLQFLFEYFSETQRNKGNFPGRFSGRQFSNSRSEMNVSTLELGDSALYLCASSSDGTPYNEQFFGPGTRLTVL.

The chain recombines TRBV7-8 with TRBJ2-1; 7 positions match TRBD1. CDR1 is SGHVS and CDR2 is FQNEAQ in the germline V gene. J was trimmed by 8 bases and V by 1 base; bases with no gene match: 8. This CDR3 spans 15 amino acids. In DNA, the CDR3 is TGTGCCAGCAGCTTAGAACAGGGGATCCGTGATGAGCAGTTCTTC. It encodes CASSLEQGIRDEQFF. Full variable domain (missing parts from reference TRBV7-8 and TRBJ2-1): GAGVSQSPRYKVAKRGQDVALRCDPISGHVSLFWYQQALGQGPEFLTYFQNEAQLDKSGLPSDRFFAERPEGSVSTLKIQRTQQEDSAVYLCASSLEQGIRDEQFFGPGTRLTVL.

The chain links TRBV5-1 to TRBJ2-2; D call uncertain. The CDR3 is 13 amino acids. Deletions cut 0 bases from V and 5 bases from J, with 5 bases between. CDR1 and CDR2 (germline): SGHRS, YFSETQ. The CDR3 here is CASSLELTGELFF. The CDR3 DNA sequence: TGCGCCAGCAGCTTGGAACTAACCGGGGAGCTGTTTTTT.

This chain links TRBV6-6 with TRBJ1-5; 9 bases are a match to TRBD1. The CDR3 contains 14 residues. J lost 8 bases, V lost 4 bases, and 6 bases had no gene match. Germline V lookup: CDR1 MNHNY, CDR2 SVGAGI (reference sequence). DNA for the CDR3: TGTGCCAGCAGTTGGGGGACAGGGCTGGAGCCCCAGCATTTT. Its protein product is CASSWGTGLEPQHF.

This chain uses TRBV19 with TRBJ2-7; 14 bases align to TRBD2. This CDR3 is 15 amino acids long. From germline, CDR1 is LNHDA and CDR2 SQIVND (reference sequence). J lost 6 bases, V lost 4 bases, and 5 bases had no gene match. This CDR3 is CASSTTSGGVVEQYF. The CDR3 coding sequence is TGTGCCAGTAGTACGACTAGCGGGGGGGTCGTCGAGCAGTACTTC.

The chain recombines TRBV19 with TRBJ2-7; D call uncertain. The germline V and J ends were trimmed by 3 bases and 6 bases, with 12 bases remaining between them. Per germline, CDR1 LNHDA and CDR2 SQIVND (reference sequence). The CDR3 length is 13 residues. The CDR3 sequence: CASSIDLFGEQYF. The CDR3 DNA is TGTGCCAGTAGTATCGACCTTTTTGGCGAGCAGTACTTC.

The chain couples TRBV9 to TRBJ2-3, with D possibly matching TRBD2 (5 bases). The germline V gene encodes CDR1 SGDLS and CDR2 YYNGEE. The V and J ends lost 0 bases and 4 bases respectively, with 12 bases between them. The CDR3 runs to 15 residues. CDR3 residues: CASSVGGLPADTQYF. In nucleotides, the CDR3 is TGTGCCAGCAGCGTAGGAGGACTCCCAGCAGATACGCAGTATTTT.

The CDR3 reads CASSLGRLSTDTQYF. The CDR3 bases are TGTGCCAGCAGCTTAGGTCGTTTAAGCACAGATACGCAGTATTTT. The rearrangement uses TRBV7-9 and TRBJ2-3, with D hard to call. From germline, CDR1 is SEHNR and CDR2 FQNEAQ (reference sequence). The CDR3 sequence is 15 residues long. Between the trimmed V and J ends, which lost 1 base and 0 bases, there was a span of 8 bases.

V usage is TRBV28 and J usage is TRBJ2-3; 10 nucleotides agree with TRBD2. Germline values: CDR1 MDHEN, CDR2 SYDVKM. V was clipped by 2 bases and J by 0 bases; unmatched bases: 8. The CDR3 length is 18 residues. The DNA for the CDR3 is TGTGCCAGCAGTTTACCTTTAGCGGGAGGCCCCAGCACAGATACGCAGTATTTT. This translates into CASSLPLAGGPSTDTQYF.

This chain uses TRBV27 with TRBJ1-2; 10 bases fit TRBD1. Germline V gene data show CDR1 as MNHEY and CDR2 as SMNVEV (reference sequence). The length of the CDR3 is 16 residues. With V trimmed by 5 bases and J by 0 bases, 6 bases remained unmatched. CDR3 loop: CASSTGTGVSNYGYTF. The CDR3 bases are TGTGCCAGCAGTACCGGGACAGGGGTTTCTAACTATGGCTACACCTTC.

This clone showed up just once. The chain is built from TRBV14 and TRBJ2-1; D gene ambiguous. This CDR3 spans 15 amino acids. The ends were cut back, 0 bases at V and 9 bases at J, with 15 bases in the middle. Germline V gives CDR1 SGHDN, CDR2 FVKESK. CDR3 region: CASSQDLRNPGEQFF. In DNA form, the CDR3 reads TGTGCCAGCAGCCAAGATCTACGGAACCCGGGTGAGCAGTTCTTC.

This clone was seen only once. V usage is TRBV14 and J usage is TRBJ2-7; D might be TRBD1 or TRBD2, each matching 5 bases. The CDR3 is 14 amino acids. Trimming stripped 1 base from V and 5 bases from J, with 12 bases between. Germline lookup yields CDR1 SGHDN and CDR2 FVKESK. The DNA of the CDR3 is TGTGCCAGCAGCCAAGCTGCAACGGGACACGAGCAGTACTTC. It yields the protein CASSQAATGHEQYF.

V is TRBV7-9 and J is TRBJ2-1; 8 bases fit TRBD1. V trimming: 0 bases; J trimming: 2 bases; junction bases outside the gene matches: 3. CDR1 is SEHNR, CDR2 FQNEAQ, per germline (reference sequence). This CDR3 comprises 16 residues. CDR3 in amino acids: CASSLADRGAYNEQFF. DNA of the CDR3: TGTGCCAGCAGCTTAGCCGACAGGGGCGCCTACAATGAGCAGTTCTTC.

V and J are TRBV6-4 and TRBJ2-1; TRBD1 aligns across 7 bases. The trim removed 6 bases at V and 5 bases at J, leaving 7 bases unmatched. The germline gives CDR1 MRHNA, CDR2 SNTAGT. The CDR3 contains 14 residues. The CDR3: CASSYQGQNNEQFF. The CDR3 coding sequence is TGTGCCAGCAGCTACCAGGGACAGAACAATGAGCAGTTCTTC.

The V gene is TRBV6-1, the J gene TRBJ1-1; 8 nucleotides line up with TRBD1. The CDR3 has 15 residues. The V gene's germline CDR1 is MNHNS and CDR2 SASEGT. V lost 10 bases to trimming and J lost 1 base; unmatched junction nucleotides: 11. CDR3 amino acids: CATQIRTGWNTEAFF. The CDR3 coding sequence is TGTGCCACCCAAATAAGGACAGGGTGGAACACTGAAGCTTTCTTT.

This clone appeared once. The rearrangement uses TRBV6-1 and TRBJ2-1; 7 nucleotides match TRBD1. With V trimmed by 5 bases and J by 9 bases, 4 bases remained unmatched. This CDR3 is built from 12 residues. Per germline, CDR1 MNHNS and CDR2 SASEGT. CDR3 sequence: CASSRQGSEQFF. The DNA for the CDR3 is TGTGCCAGCAGTAGACAGGGTAGTGAGCAGTTCTTC.

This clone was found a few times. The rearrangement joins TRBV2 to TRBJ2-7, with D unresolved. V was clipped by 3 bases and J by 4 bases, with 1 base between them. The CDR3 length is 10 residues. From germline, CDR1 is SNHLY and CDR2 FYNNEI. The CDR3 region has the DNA TGTGCCAGCAGTGATTACGAGCAGTACTTC. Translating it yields CASSDYEQYF.

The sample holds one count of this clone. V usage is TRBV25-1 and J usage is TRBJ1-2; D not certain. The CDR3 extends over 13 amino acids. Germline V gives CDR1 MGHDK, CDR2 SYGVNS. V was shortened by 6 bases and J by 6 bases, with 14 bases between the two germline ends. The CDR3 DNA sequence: TGTGCCAGCAGCGAACGCAGGACGGATGGCTACACCTTC. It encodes CASSERRTDGYTF.

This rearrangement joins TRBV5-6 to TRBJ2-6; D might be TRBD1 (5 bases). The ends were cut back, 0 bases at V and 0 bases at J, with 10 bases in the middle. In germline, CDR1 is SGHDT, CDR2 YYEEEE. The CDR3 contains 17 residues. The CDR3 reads CASSLEQEYSGANVLTF. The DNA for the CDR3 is TGTGCCAGCAGCTTGGAACAGGAGTACTCTGGGGCCAACGTCCTGACTTTC.

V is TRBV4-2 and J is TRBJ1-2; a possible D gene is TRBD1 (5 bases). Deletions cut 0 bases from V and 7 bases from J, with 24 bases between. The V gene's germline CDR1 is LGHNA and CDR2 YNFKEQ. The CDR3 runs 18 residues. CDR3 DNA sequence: TGTGCCAGCAGCCAAGATCGGTCAGCGACCTCGGCGAGGGGTGGCTACACCTTC. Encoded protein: CASSQDRSATSARGGYTF.

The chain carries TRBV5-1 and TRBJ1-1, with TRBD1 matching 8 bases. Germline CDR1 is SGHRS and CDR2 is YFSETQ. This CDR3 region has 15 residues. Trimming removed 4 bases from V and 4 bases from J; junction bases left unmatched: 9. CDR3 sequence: CASSHTTGTGTEAFF. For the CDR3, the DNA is TGCGCCAGCAGCCATACGACAGGGACAGGCACTGAAGCTTTCTTT.

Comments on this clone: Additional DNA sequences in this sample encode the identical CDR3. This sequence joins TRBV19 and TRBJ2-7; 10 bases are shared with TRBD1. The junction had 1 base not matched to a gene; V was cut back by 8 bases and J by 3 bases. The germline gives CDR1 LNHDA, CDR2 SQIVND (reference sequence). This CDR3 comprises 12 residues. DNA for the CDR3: TGTGCCAGTGGGGACAGGGGCTACGAGCAGTACTTC. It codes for CASGDRGYEQYF. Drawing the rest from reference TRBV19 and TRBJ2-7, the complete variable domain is DGGITQSPKYLFRKEGQNVTLSCEQNLNHDAMYWYRQDPGQGLRLIYYSQIVNDFQKGDIAEGYSVSREKKESFPLTVTSAQKNPTAFYLCASGDRGYEQYFGPGTRLTVT.

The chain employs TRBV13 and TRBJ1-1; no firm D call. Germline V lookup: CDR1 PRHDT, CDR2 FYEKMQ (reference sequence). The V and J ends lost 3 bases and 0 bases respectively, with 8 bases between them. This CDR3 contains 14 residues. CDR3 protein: CASSFEGMNTEAFF. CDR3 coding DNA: TGTGCCAGCAGCTTCGAAGGGATGAACACTGAAGCTTTCTTT.

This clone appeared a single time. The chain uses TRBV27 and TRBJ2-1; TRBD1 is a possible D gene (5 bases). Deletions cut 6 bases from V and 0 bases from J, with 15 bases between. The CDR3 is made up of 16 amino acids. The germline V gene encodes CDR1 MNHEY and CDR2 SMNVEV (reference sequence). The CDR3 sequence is CASSPLGVSSYNEQFF. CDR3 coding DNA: TGTGCCAGCAGCCCATTAGGGGTTTCCTCCTACAATGAGCAGTTCTTC.

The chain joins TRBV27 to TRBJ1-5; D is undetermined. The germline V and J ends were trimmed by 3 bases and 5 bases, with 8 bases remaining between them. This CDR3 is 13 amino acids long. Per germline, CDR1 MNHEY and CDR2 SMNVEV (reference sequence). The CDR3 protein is CASSFGRDQPQHF. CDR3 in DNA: TGTGCCAGCAGTTTTGGACGGGATCAGCCCCAGCATTTT.